The 14 T cell receptor beta chains given below trace back to one sample, sequenced in a study of early T cells in non-severe SARS-CoV-2 infection. TCRdb fed the 5' RACE reads into MiXCR, producing one record per CDR3 protein. The table includes about 85,000 distinct CDR3 sequences, around an eighth detected once. Sequencing input: whole blood. These receptors were taken from an adult who was a healthcare worker with PCR-confirmed SARS-CoV-2 infection or an uninfected control (not recorded which).

This clonotype was recorded at least ten times. V is TRBV6-6 and J is TRBJ2-2; 8 positions match TRBD2. The germline V gene has CDR1 MNHNY and CDR2 SVGAGI (reference sequence). The V and J ends lost 6 bases and 7 bases, in that order; junction bases with no gene match: 10. The CDR3 is made up of 15 amino acids. The DNA of the CDR3 is TGTGCCAGCAGAATACGGGAGGGCGTTGGCGGGGAGCTGTTTTTT. This sequence encodes CASRIREGVGGELFF.

The chain links TRBV19 to TRBJ2-7; tentative D call: TRBD1 (6 bases). Germline CDR1 LNHDA, CDR2 SQIVND (reference sequence). This CDR3 has 15 residues. Trimming took 5 bases from V and 2 from J, leaving 16 bases between them. The CDR3 bases are TGTGCCAGTAGTCTCCGGACAGCCCTACCCTACGAGCAGTACTTC. Protein product: CASSLRTALPYEQYF.

CDR3 protein: CASTQFGEEQYF. The CDR3 coding sequence is TGTGCCAGCACCCAGTTCGGCGAGGAGCAGTACTTC. This chain connects TRBV28 to TRBJ2-7, with D hard to call. The CDR3 length is 12 residues. V was cut by 7 bases and J by 7 bases, with 14 bases left in between. Germline CDR1 is MDHEN and CDR2 is SYDVKM.

The gene calls are TRBV11-3 and TRBJ2-1, with 9 bases identical to TRBD2. Per germline, CDR1 SGHNT and CDR2 YENEEA. CDR3 size: 17 residues. J was trimmed by 4 bases and V by 5 bases; bases with no gene match: 12. CDR3 amino acids: CASSHNRASGIYNEQFF. The CDR3 bases are TGTGCCAGCAGCCATAACCGGGCTAGCGGGATTTACAATGAGCAGTTCTTC. Together with reference TRBV11-3 and TRBJ2-1, the CDR3 gives the full variable domain: EAGVVQSPRYKIIEKKQPVAFWCNPISGHNTLYWYLQNLGQGPELLIRYENEEAVDDSQLPKDRFSAERLKGVDSTLKIQPAELGDSAVYLCASSHNRASGIYNEQFFGPGTRLTVL.

This clonotype was seen only a few times. This chain links TRBV7-6 with TRBJ2-7; TRBD1 aligns across 9 bases. CDR1 and CDR2 from the germline V gene are SGHVS and FNYEAQ. The CDR3 totals 14 residues. The V and J ends lost 7 bases and 4 bases, in that order; junction bases with no gene match: 8. For the CDR3, the DNA is TGTGCCAGCACCTCGGGACAGGGTGCGTACGAGCAGTACTTC. Protein: CASTSGQGAYEQYF.

The V gene is TRBV15, the J gene TRBJ2-7; D is unresolved. Per the germline V gene, CDR1 is LNHNV and CDR2 is YYDKDF (reference sequence). Trimming removed 0 bases from V and 1 base from J, with 13 bases in between. The CDR3 is made up of 16 amino acids. As DNA, the CDR3 is TGTGCCACCAGCAGAGACTGGGTACAGTTATCCTACGAGCAGTACTTC. The encoded protein is CATSRDWVQLSYEQYF.

This clonotype has ten or more counts. The genes are TRBV21-1 and TRBJ2-1; TRBD2 is the table's D call, not checked against the DNA. TRBV21-1 is reported as a pseudogene. The CDR3 length is 18 residues. CDR3 bases: TGTGCCAGCAGCAAAGCCCCCCGGACTAGCGGGGGAGACAATGAGCAGTTCTTC. The encoded protein is CASSKAPRTSGGDNEQFF.

The chain combines TRBV3-1 with TRBJ2-3; no definite D call. This CDR3 region has 18 residues. Germline values: CDR1 LGHDT, CDR2 YNNKEL (reference sequence). V lost 0 bases and J lost 2, with 18 bases in between. This CDR3 is CASSQESGVLKSTDTQYF. The DNA for the CDR3 is TGTGCCAGCAGCCAAGAGAGTGGCGTGCTGAAATCCACAGATACGCAGTATTTT.

DNA of the CDR3: TGTGCCAGCAGTAAGATAGCGGGCCATATGGAGGAGTTCTTC. It is translated as CASSKIAGHMEEFF. V usage is TRBV13 and J usage is TRBJ2-1, with 7 nucleotides matching TRBD2. Per germline, CDR1 PRHDT and CDR2 FYEKMQ (reference sequence). V trimming: 6 bases; J trimming: 14 bases; junction bases outside the gene matches: 16. The CDR3 totals 14 residues.

This clonotype turned up a few times. V is TRBV29-1 and J is TRBJ2-7; D unclear. The V end was cut by 4 bases, the J end by 3 bases, with 10 bases between. The CDR3 runs 12 residues. Germline V CDR1 and CDR2: SQVTM, ANQGSEA. CDR3 DNA: TGCAGCGTTGTTGAGAGTCGCTACGAGCAGTACTTC. Translating it yields CSVVESRYEQYF.

The chain uses TRBV5-1 and TRBJ2-5; D is perhaps TRBD1 or TRBD2 (5 bases each). Germline V gene lookup returns CDR1 SGHRS and CDR2 YFSETQ. This CDR3 is 15 amino acids long. V gave up 5 bases and J gave up 5 bases, with 19 bases separating them. This chain's CDR3 is CASRPARGRLETQYF. Written as DNA, the CDR3 is TGCGCCAGCAGACCGGCGAGGGGTAGGTTGGAGACCCAGTACTTC. Together with reference TRBV5-1 and TRBJ2-5, the CDR3 gives the full variable domain: KAGVTQTPRYLIKTRGQQVTLSCSPISGHRSVSWYQQTPGQGLQFLFEYFSETQRNKGNFPGRFSGRQFSNSRSEMNVSTLELGDSALYLCASRPARGRLETQYFGPGTRLLVL.

The V call is TRBV7-9, the J call TRBJ2-3; unclear D gene. Trimming shortened V by 0 bases and J by 1 base, and 14 bases separated the two germline ends. This CDR3 has 17 amino acids. Germline V gene lookup returns CDR1 SEHNR and CDR2 FQNEAQ (reference sequence). DNA of the CDR3: TGTGCCAGCAGCTTAGCGCAAACCACCAGCGGCACAGATACGCAGTATTTT. Amino acid sequence: CASSLAQTTSGTDTQYF.

This clonotype was picked up a small number of times. The genes are TRBV20-1 and TRBJ1-3; D is uncertain. The length of the CDR3 is 14 residues. The ends were cut back, 6 bases at V and 7 bases at J, with 19 bases in the middle. CDR1 is DFQATT and CDR2 is SNEGSKA in the germline V gene (reference sequence). CDR3 residues: CSALERRAENTIYF. As DNA, the CDR3 is TGCAGTGCCTTAGAACGGCGAGCTGAGAACACCATATATTTT.

The chain recombines TRBV29-1 with TRBJ1-1, with TRBD1 matching 9 bases. Germline loops: CDR1 SQVTM, CDR2 ANQGSEA. The V segment lost 7 bases and the J segment 4 bases; nucleotides outside the gene matches: 7. There are 13 residues in the CDR3. In DNA form, the CDR3 reads TGCAGCGGTAACAGGGGGCATGGCACTGAAGCTTTCTTT. Translated, it gives CSGNRGHGTEAFF.